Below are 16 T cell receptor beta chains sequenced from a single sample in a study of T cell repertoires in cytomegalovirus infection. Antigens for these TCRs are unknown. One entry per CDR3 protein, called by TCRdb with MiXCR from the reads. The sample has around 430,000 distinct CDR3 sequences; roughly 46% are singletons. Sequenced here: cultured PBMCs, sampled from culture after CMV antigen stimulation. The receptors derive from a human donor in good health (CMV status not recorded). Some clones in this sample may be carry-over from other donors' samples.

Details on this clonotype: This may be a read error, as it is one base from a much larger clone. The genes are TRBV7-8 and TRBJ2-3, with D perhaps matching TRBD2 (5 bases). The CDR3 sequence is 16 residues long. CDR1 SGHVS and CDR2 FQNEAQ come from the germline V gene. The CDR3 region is CASSLSSGPSIDTQYF. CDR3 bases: TGTGCCAGCAGCTTGAGCAGCGGACCTAGCATAGATACGCAGTATTTT.

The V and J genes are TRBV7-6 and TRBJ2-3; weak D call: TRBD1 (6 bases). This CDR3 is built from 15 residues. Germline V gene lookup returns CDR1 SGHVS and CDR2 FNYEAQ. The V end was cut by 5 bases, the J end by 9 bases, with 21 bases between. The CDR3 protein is CASSDLPRRGPTQYF. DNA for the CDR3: TGTGCCAGCAGCGATCTCCCCCGCAGGGGTCCCACGCAGTATTTT. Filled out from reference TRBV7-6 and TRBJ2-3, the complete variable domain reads GAGVSQSPRYKVTKRGQDVALRCDPISGHVSLYWYRQALGQGPEFLTYFNYEAQQDKSGLPNDRFSAERPEGSISTLTIQRTEQRDSAMYRCASSDLPRRGPTQYFGPGTRLTVL.

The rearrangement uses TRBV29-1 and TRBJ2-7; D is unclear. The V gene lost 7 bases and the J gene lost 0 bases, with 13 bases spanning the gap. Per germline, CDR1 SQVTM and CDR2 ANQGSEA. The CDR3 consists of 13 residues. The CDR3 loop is CSASSSHSYEQYF. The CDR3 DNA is TGCAGCGCCTCGAGCTCCCACTCCTACGAGCAGTACTTC.

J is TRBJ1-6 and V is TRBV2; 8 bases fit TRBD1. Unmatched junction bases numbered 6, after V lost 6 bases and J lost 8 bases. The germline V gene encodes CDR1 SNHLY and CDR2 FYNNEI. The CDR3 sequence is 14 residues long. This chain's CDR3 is CASRPGQADSPLHF. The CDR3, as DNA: TGTGCCAGCAGGCCGGGACAGGCGGATTCACCCCTCCACTTT. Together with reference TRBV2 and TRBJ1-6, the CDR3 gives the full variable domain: EPEVTQTPSHQVTQMGQEVILRCVPISNHLYFYWYRQILGQKVEFLVSFYNNEISEKSEIFDDQFSVERPDGSNFTLKIRSTKLEDSAMYFCASRPGQADSPLHFGNGTRLTVT.

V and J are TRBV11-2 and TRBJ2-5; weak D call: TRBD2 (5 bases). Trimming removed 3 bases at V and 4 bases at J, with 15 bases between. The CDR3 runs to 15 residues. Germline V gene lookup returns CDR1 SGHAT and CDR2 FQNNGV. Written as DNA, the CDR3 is TGTGCCAGCAGCTTGTCCGGGGTGGTATCAGAGACCCAGTACTTC. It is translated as CASSLSGVVSETQYF. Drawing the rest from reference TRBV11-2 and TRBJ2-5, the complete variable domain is EAGVAQSPRYKIIEKRQSVAFWCNPISGHATLYWYQQILGQGPKLLIQFQNNGVVDDSQLPKDRFSAERLKGVDSTLKIQPAKLEDSAVYLCASSLSGVVSETQYFGPGTRLLVL.

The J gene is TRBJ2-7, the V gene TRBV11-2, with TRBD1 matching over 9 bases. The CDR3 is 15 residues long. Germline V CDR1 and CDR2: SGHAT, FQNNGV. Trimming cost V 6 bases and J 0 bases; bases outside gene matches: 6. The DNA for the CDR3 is TGTGCCAGCAGTACAGGGGGCTCAGGCTCCTACGAGCAGTACTTC. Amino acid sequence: CASSTGGSGSYEQYF.

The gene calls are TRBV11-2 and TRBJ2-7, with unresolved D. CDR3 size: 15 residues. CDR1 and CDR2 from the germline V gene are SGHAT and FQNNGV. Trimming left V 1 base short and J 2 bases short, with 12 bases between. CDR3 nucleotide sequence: TGTGCCAGCAGCTTAGTAGGCGCCAGGACCTACGAGCAGTACTTC. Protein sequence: CASSLVGARTYEQYF.

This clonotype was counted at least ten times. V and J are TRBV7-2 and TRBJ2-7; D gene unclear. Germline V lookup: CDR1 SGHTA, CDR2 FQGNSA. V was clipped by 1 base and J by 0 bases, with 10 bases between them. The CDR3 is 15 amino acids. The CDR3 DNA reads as TGTGCCAGCAGCTTAGGACTTCTTAGCTCCTACGAGCAGTACTTC. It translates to CASSLGLLSSYEQYF.

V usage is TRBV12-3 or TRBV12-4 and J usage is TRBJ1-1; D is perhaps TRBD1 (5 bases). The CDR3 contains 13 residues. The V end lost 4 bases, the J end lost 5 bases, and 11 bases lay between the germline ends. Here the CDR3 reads CASSSGDRTEAFF. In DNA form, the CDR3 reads TGTGCCAGCAGTTCGGGGGATCGGACTGAAGCTTTCTTT.

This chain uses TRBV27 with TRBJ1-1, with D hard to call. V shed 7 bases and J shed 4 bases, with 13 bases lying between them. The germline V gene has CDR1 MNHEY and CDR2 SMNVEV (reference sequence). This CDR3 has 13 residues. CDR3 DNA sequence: TGTGCCAGCACCTCGGGCCGTACCACTGAAGCTTTCTTT. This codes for CASTSGRTTEAFF.

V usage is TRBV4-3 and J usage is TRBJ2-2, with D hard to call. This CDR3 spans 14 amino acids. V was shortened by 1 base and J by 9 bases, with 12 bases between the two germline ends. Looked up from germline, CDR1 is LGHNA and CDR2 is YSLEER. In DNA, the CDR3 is TGCGCCAGCAGCCAAGGTGGGCAGCCCCGGGAGCTGTTTTTT. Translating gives CASSQGGQPRELFF.

The CDR3 DNA reads as TGTGCCAGCAGCTCGGTGACAGCAAGCTCCTACAATGAGCAGTTCTTC. Residues: CASSSVTASSYNEQFF. This chain links TRBV7-9 with TRBJ2-1; possibly TRBD1 for D (5 bases). The CDR3 spans 16 residues. Germline assignment: CDR1 SEHNR and CDR2 FQNEAQ (reference sequence). V was clipped by 4 bases and J by 0 bases, with 13 bases between them.

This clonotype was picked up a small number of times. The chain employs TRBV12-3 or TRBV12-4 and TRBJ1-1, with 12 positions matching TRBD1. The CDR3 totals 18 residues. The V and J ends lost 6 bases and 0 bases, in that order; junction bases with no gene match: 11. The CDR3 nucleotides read TGTGCCAGCAGACGATTGGGTGGGACAGGGGGCCTGAACACTGAAGCTTTCTTT. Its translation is CASRRLGGTGGLNTEAFF.

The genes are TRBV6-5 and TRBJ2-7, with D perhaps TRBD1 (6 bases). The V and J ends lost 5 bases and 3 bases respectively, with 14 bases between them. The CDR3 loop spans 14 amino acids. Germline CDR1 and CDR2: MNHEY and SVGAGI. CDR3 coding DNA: TGTGCCAGCAGTGCCCCCGGGACAAGCTACGAGCAGTACTTC. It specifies CASSAPGTSYEQYF.

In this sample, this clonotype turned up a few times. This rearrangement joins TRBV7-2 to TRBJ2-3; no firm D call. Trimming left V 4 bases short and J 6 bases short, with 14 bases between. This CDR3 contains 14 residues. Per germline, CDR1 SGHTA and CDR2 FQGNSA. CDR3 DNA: TGTGCCAGCAGCTCGCCTACGGTTCTGGATACGCAGTATTTT. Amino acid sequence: CASSSPTVLDTQYF.

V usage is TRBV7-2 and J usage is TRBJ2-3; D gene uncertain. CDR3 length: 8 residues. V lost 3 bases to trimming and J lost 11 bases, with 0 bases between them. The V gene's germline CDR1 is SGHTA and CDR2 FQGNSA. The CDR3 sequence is CASSLQYF. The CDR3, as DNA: TGTGCCAGCAGCTTGCAGTATTTT.